These 3 T cell receptor beta chains originate from one sample sequenced in a study of T cell repertoires in cytomegalovirus infection. The antigens of these receptors remain unknown. TCRdb independently ran MiXCR on the reads; one entry per CDR3 protein. The table lists roughly 120,000 distinct CDR3 sequences, 25% to 35% of them singletons. The sample was CD8+ T cells from cultured PBMCs, taken from culture after CMV antigen stimulation. The receptors derive from a human donor in good health (CMV status not recorded). Some clones in this sample may be carry-over from other donors' samples.

This clonotype was detected ten times or more. J is TRBJ1-1 and V is TRBV7-2; the D gene is possibly TRBD1 (5 bases). Per germline, CDR1 SGHTA and CDR2 FQGNSA. V was pared by 2 bases and J by 1 base, with 11 bases between. The CDR3 is 15 residues long. The CDR3 coding sequence is TGTGCCAGCAGCTTAAACACGGGGCCGAACACTGAAGCTTTCTTT. It codes for CASSLNTGPNTEAFF.

This clonotype was observed a few times. CDR3 protein: CASSYIIGGNQPQHF. CDR3 in DNA: TGTGCCAGCAGTTATATCATCGGGGGGAATCAGCCCCAGCATTTT. V is TRBV6-6 and J is TRBJ1-5, with D tentatively TRBD1 (5 bases). The CDR3 is 15 amino acids. Germline CDR1 and CDR2: MNHNY and SVGAGI (reference sequence). Deletions cut 3 bases from V and 4 bases from J, with 13 bases between.

This clonotype was counted a few times. V and J are TRBV4-1 and TRBJ1-6, with D unclear. The CDR3 consists of 16 residues. V shed 3 bases and J shed 7 bases, with 16 bases lying between them. In germline, CDR1 is MGHRA, CDR2 YSYEKL. CDR3 in DNA: TGCGCCAGCAGCCAGGGCCATACGGGGAGGAATTCACCCCTCCACTTT. This translates into CASSQGHTGRNSPLHF.